The 4 T cell receptor beta chains below were found in one sample sequenced in a study of CD8+ T cells in alopecia areata. RNA was extracted and reverse transcribed into cDNA as the sequencing template. Sequencing was performed with immunoSEQ multiplex PCR; in TCRdb, only in-frame clones are kept and a portion is missing. The sample has some 170,000 clones; less than 75% are singletons. The sample here was CD8+ T cells sorted from blood, taken at week 0. These receptor sequences come from a human donor with alopecia areata.

The chain has TRBV29-1 and TRBJ2-3, with D perhaps matching TRBD2 (5 bases). V was trimmed by 1 base and J by 1 base, leaving 12 bases between them. In germline, CDR1 is SQVTM, CDR2 ANQGSEA. The CDR3 runs to 15 residues. This chain's CDR3 is CSVEGGSLGTDTQYF. The CDR3, as DNA: TGCAGCGTTGAAGGTGGGAGCCTAGGCACAGATACGCAGTATTTT.

The CDR3 here is CASKEGASYGYTF. The CDR3 DNA reads TGTGCCAGCAAGGAAGGGGCGTCCTATGGCTACACCTTC. This chain joins TRBV6-1 and TRBJ1-2; weak D call: TRBD1 (5 bases). From germline, CDR1 is MNHNS and CDR2 SASEGT. V gave up 7 bases and J gave up 4 bases, with 13 bases separating them. CDR3 size: 13 residues.

This chain joins TRBV15 and TRBJ1-4; D unresolved. CDR3 length: 14 amino acids. The V end lost 0 bases, the J end lost 8 bases, and 10 bases lay between the germline ends. CDR1 and CDR2 (germline): LNHNV, YYDKDF (reference sequence). CDR3 DNA: TGTGCCACCAGCAGAGATGGGGTTGGGGAAAAACTGTTTTTT. Amino acids: CATSRDGVGEKLFF.

The rearrangement links TRBV12-2 to TRBJ2-1; the table's D call, TRBD1, has no DNA check behind it. TRBV12-2 is described as a pseudogene. CDR3 length equals 17 residues. CDR3 nucleotides: TGTGCAAGTCGCTTAGATGGGACAGGGGACCACTACAATGAGCAGTTCTTC. It is translated as CASRLDGTGDHYNEQFF.